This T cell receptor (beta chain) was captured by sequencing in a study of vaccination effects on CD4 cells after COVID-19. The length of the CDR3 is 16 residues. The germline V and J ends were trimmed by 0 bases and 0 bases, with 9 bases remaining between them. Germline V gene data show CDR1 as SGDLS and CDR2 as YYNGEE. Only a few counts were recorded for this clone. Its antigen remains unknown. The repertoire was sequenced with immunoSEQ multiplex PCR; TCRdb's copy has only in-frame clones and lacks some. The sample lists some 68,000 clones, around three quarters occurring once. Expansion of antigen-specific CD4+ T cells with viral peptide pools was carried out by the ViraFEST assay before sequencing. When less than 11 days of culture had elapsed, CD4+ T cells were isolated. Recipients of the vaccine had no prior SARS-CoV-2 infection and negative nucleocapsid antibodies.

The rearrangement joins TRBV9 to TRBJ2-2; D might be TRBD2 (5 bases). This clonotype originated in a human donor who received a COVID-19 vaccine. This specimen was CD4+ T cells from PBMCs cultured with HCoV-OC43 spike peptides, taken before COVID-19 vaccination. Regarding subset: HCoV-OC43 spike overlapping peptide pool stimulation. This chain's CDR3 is CASSVARAANTGELFF. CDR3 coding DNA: TGTGCCAGCAGCGTAGCGAGGGCTGCGAACACCGGGGAGCTGTTTTTT.